Shown below are 19 T cell receptor beta chains from a single sample sequenced in a study of blood T cell repertoires in COVID-19. Profiling relied on immunoSEQ multiplex PCR, and the TCRdb table lists in-frame clones only, not all of them. The top ten hold about 1.8% of the sample, which has roughly 210,000 clones, around 89% seen once. The sample taken for sequencing was peripheral blood. Receptors originate from a man aged 65 to 79 with acute or convalescent COVID-19.

The chain joins TRBV3-1 (or the pseudogene TRBV3-2) to TRBJ1-6; D uncertain. CDR1 and CDR2 from the germline V gene are LGHDT and YNNKEL (reference sequence). The length of the CDR3 is 16 residues. V was pared by 1 base and J by 0 bases, with 7 bases between. CDR3 DNA: TGTGCCAGCAGCCAAGCGCTGAGCTCCTATAATTCACCCCTCCACTTT. This translates into CASSQALSSYNSPLHF.

V is TRBV9 and J is TRBJ2-7, with 7 bases fitting TRBD2. Unmatched junction bases numbered 5, after V lost 0 bases and J lost 5 bases. The CDR3 totals 14 residues. From germline, CDR1 is SGDLS and CDR2 YYNGEE. The CDR3 loop reads CASSVGLAGHEQYF. The CDR3 nucleotides are TGTGCCAGCAGCGTAGGCTTAGCGGGCCACGAGCAGTACTTC.

V usage is TRBV12-3 or TRBV12-4 and J usage is TRBJ2-7; D is uncertain. CDR3 length: 13 residues. Trimming removed 3 bases from V and 2 bases from J, with 8 bases in between. CDR3 sequence: CASSFYSPYEQYF. In DNA form, the CDR3 reads TGTGCCAGCAGTTTCTACAGCCCCTACGAGCAGTACTTC.

This chain uses TRBV12-3 or TRBV12-4 with TRBJ2-1; D may be TRBD2 (5 bases). The CDR3 is made up of 13 amino acids. V lost 6 bases, J lost 6 bases, and 12 bases lay in between. The CDR3 sequence is CASRSPGSNEQFF. DNA for the CDR3: TGTGCCAGCAGATCACCGGGGAGCAATGAGCAGTTCTTC.

This sequence joins TRBV7-6 and TRBJ1-3; unclear D gene. The ends were cut back, 2 bases at V and 3 bases at J, with 8 bases in the middle. CDR3 length: 14 residues. Looked up from germline, CDR1 is SGHVS and CDR2 is FNYEAQ. The CDR3 DNA reads as TGTGCCAGCAGCTTAAACAATTTTGGAAACACCATATATTTT. Protein: CASSLNNFGNTIYF.

The V gene is TRBV5-1, the J gene TRBJ1-2, with D unclear. CDR3 length equals 13 residues. Germline V gene data show CDR1 as SGHRS and CDR2 as YFSETQ. Trimming removed 1 base at V and 2 bases at J, with 6 bases between. The CDR3 region is CASSLSGNYGYTF. The CDR3 DNA reads as TGCGCCAGCAGCTTGTCGGGGAACTATGGCTACACCTTC. The full variable domain, in which reference TRBV5-1 and TRBJ1-2 provide the parts outside the CDR3, is KAGVTQTPRYLIKTRGQQVTLSCSPISGHRSVSWYQQTPGQGLQFLFEYFSETQRNKGNFPGRFSGRQFSNSRSEMNVSTLELGDSALYLCASSLSGNYGYTFGSGTRLTVV.

This chain connects TRBV28 to TRBJ2-7; 8 nucleotides agree with TRBD1. The CDR3 contains 14 residues. Trimming took 8 bases from V and 3 from J; bases not matched to a gene: 9. Germline CDR1 is MDHEN and CDR2 is SYDVKM. CDR3 in amino acids: CASGGQGLRYEQYF. The CDR3 DNA follows: TGTGCCAGCGGAGGACAGGGTTTGCGCTACGAGCAGTACTTC.

The count of this clone is one. This chain connects TRBV6-2 or TRBV6-3 to TRBJ2-2; TRBD2 matches 7 bases. The CDR3 is made up of 16 amino acids. J was trimmed by 1 base and V by 2 bases; bases with no gene match: 4. Germline V gene sequence: CDR1 MNHEY, CDR2 SVGEGT. CDR3 residues: CASSYPQRENTGELFF. The CDR3 DNA follows: TGTGCCAGCAGTTACCCCCAGCGGGAGAACACCGGGGAGCTGTTTTTT.

V gene TRBV18 combines with J gene TRBJ1-2, with D perhaps TRBD1 (5 bases). Germline CDR1 reads KGHSH; CDR2 reads LQKENI. The CDR3 extends over 13 amino acids. Trimming removed 3 bases at V and 3 bases at J, with 8 bases between. CDR3 sequence (DNA): TGTGCCAGCTCACCTTCCAGGGACTATGGCTACACCTTC. This translates into CASSPSRDYGYTF.

The chain joins TRBV6-6 to TRBJ1-5; D unresolved. The length of the CDR3 is 14 residues. In germline, CDR1 is MNHNY, CDR2 SVGAGI (reference sequence). V was pared by 2 bases and J by 3 bases, with 8 bases between. CDR3 amino acids: CASSYEAPNQPQHF. CDR3 nucleotides: TGTGCCAGCAGTTACGAGGCCCCCAATCAGCCCCAGCATTTT.

The rearrangement joins TRBV3-1 (or the pseudogene TRBV3-2) to TRBJ1-1; a weak D match, TRBD1 (5 bases). The V end lost 0 bases, the J end lost 3 bases, and 14 bases lay between the germline ends. The CDR3 loop spans 16 amino acids. Germline V gives CDR1 LGHDT, CDR2 YNNKEL (reference sequence). The CDR3 nucleotides are TGTGCCAGCAGCCAAGAACGGTGGCCGGGGGACACTGAAGCTTTCTTT. It specifies CASSQERWPGDTEAFF.

CDR3 sequence (DNA): TGTGCCAGCAGTTACTCGCAGGGGGTGGAAAAACTGTTTTTT. Protein sequence: CASSYSQGVEKLFF. The chain combines TRBV6-6 with TRBJ1-4; 7 nucleotides align to TRBD1. The CDR3 has 14 amino acids. Germline trimming cut 0 bases from V and 8 bases from J; bases unmatched to any gene: 3. The germline V gene encodes CDR1 MNHNY and CDR2 SVGAGI (reference sequence).

The genes are TRBV6-1 and TRBJ2-1, with TRBD2 matching 10 bases. Germline CDR1 MNHNS, CDR2 SASEGT. The junction had 9 bases not matched to a gene; V was cut back by 0 bases and J by 4 bases. The CDR3 runs 18 residues. This CDR3 reads CASSEAALAGPVYNEQFF. DNA of the CDR3: TGTGCCAGCAGTGAAGCGGCACTAGCGGGACCCGTATACAATGAGCAGTTCTTC.

V is TRBV28 and J is TRBJ1-4; 7 bases line up with TRBD1. Per germline, CDR1 MDHEN and CDR2 SYDVKM. This CDR3 is built from 15 residues. V shed 1 base, J shed 8 bases, and the junction held 7 bases outside the gene matches. The CDR3, as DNA: TGTGCCAGCAGTTTATTGACAGGGAATGTCGAAAAACTGTTTTTT. This gives the protein CASSLLTGNVEKLFF.

The chain combines TRBV4-1 with TRBJ2-1, with no clear D. Germline values: CDR1 MGHRA, CDR2 YSYEKL. V was cut by 4 bases and J by 2 bases, with 12 bases left in between. This CDR3 region has 15 residues. The CDR3 spells CASSPRVLAYNEQFF. CDR3 DNA: TGCGCCAGCAGCCCCCGGGTACTGGCCTACAATGAGCAGTTCTTC.

The chain employs TRBV3-1 (or the pseudogene TRBV3-2) and TRBJ1-5; TRBD1 is a possible D gene (6 bases). V lost 3 bases, J lost 4 bases, and 19 bases lay in between. This CDR3 is 17 amino acids long. The germline V gene encodes CDR1 LGHDT and CDR2 YNNKEL (reference sequence). This CDR3 reads CASSQSGGGVWNQPQHF. CDR3 DNA sequence: TGTGCCAGCAGCCAGAGCGGCGGGGGCGTGTGGAATCAGCCCCAGCATTTT.

The gene calls are TRBV28 and TRBJ2-5; 10 bases are a match to TRBD1. This CDR3 has 14 residues. The V gene's germline CDR1 is MDHEN and CDR2 SYDVKM. Trimming removed 4 bases from V and 6 bases from J; junction bases left unmatched: 5. The chain's CDR3 is CASSSPDRGKTQYF. As DNA, the CDR3 is TGTGCCAGCAGTTCGCCGGACAGGGGGAAGACCCAGTACTTC.

The CDR3 DNA reads as TGCAGCGTGGGGACTAGCGGGAACTACGAGCAGTACTTC. Protein: CSVGTSGNYEQYF. The chain uses TRBV29-1 and TRBJ2-7; 13 bases are a match to TRBD2. V lost 6 bases, J lost 3 bases, and 2 bases stayed unmatched. Germline CDR1 SQVTM, CDR2 ANQGSEA. CDR3 length: 13 amino acids.

The V call is TRBV6-5, the J call TRBJ1-5; D perhaps matches TRBD1 (6 bases). The CDR3 is 14 amino acids. Trimming left V 6 bases short and J 5 bases short, with 14 bases between. CDR1 and CDR2 (germline): MNHEY, SVGAGI. The CDR3 coding sequence is TGTGCCAGCAGGTCGCGGGGGGCAGATCAGCCCCAGCATTTT. This translates into CASRSRGADQPQHF.